Sequencing of this T cell receptor (beta chain) was carried out in a study of human T cells and chemical hapten exposure. Study as a whole: Sensitizing treatment utilized 2% DPC over a 2 cm by 2 cm portion of upper inner arm skin. Study conclusions and caveats: Patch test score rose with PT1 expanded TCRs, significant at 8, 16, 32, not 4. There was no change with DPC sensitization in TCRs above 1 in 1000 frequency.

Noted time point: patch test 3, about 24 weeks after DPC sensitization. Treatment reported: therapeutic diphenylcyclopropenone sensitization with weekly scalp DPC. Those who donated were patients with alopecia, 18 to 70 years of age, and suitable for DPC. TCRdb re-called the RACE reads with MiXCR, one entry per CDR3 protein. The table lists 150,000 to 200,000 distinct CDR3 sequences, around a quarter of them singletons. This clonotype was picked up many times. As yet, its antigen is unknown. The sample in question was whole blood, obtained in connection with sensitization to the hapten diphenylcyclopropenone (DPC). The sequence was obtained from a woman in her 40s with alopecia areata. Some clones in this sample may be carry-over from other donors' samples.

The CDR3 reads CASSQDEGQLYEQYF. CDR3 coding DNA: TGCGCCAGCAGCCAAGATGAGGGGCAGCTATACGAGCAGTACTTC. The rearrangement links TRBV4-3 to TRBJ2-7; D could derive from TRBD1 or TRBD2 (5 bases each). V was clipped by 0 bases and J by 4 bases, with 13 bases between them. CDR3 length: 15 amino acids. CDR1 is LGHNA, CDR2 YSLEER, per germline.